The T cell receptor (beta chain) described here comes from a study of CD8 T cells in ankylosing spondylitis. The study, taken as a whole, reports: Disease-associated clones were reportedly significantly overrepresented in matched ankylosing spondylitis synovial fluid. CD8+ cells made up the disease-linked clones, which were relatively rare in peripheral blood. There was a TCR beta motif, made of 7 to 9 highly homologous variants, that appeared characteristic of ankylosing spondylitis blood.

This clonotype was recorded many times. Its antigen remains unknown. The germline V gene encodes CDR1 SGDLS and CDR2 YYNGEE. CDR3 size: 16 residues. The V gene lost 4 bases and the J gene lost 1 base, with 14 bases spanning the gap. The TCR beta libraries were generated through quantitative 5'-RACE incorporating molecular barcodes. TCRdb called the 5' RACE reads again in MiXCR, with one record for every CDR3 protein. In the table there are roughly 40,000 distinct CDR3 sequences, 4% of which are singletons. This chain links TRBV9 with TRBJ2-2; D may be TRBD2 (6 bases). Sequenced: blood, either unsorted or a sorted T cell fraction (not recorded which). The clonotype was recovered from a female donor with ankylosing spondylitis or in good health (not recorded which). In DNA, the CDR3 is TGTGCCAGCAGCACCCGGGACTCATGGAACACCGGGGAGCTGTTTTTT. Its protein is CASSTRDSWNTGELFF.